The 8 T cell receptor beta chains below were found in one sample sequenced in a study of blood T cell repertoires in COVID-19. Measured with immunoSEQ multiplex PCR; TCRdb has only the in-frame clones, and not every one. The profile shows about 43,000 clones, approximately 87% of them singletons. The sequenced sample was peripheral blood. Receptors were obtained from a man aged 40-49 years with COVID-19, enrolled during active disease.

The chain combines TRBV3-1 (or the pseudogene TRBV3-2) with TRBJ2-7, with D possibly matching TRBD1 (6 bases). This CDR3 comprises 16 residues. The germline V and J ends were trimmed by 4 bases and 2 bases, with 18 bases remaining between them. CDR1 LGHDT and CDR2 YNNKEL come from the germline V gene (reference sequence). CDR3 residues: CASSPQQGSGPYEQYF. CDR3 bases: TGTGCCAGCAGCCCCCAACAGGGATCGGGGCCCTACGAGCAGTACTTC.

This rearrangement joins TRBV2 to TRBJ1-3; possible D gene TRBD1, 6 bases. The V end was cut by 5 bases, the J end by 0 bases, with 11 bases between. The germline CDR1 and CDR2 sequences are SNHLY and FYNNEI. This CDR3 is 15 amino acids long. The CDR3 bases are TGTGCCAGCAGTCCCGGGACAACCTCTGGAAACACCATATATTTT. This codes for CASSPGTTSGNTIYF.

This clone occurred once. The CDR3: CASSQESSGQPQHF. In DNA form, the CDR3 reads TGTGCCAGCAGCCAAGAAAGTTCGGGTCAGCCCCAGCATTTT. The V and J genes are TRBV3-1 (or the pseudogene TRBV3-2) and TRBJ1-5, with unresolved D. The CDR3 is 14 residues long. CDR1 and CDR2 from the germline V gene are LGHDT and YNNKEL (reference sequence). The V end lost 0 bases, the J end lost 6 bases, and 9 bases lay between the germline ends.

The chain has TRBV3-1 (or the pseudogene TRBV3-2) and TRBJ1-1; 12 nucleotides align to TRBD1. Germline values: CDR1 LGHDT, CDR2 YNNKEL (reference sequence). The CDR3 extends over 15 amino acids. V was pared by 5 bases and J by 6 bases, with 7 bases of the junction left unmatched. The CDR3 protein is CASSWGQGAGAEAFF. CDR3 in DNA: TGTGCCAGCAGCTGGGGACAGGGGGCCGGGGCTGAAGCTTTCTTT.

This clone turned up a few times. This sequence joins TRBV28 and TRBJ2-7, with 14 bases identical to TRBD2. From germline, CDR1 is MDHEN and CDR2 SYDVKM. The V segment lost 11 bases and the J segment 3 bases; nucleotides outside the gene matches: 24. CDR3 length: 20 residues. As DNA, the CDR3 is TGTGCCGTCAAAGGGACAGGGTCTGGGACTAGCGGGGGCCGAGGCTACGAGCAGTACTTC. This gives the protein CAVKGTGSGTSGGRGYEQYF.

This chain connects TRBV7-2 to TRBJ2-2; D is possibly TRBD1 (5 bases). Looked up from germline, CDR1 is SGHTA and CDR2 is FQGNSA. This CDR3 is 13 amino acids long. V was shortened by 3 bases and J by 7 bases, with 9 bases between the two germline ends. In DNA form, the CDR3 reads TGTGCCAGCAGCTTTACCAGGGTCGGGGAGCTGTTTTTT. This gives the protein CASSFTRVGELFF.

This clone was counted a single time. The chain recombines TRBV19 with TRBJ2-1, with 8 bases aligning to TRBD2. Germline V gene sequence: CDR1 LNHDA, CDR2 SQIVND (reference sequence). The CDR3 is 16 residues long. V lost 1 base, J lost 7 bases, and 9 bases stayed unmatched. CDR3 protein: CASSIVRGGPVNEQFF. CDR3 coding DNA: TGTGCCAGTAGTATAGTTCGGGGGGGGCCTGTAAATGAGCAGTTCTTC.

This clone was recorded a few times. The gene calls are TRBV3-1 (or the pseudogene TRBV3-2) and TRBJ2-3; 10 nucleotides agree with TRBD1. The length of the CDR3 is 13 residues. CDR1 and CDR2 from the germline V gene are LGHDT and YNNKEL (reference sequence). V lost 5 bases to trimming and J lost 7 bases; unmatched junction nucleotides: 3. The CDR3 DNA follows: TGTGCCAGCAGCAGGACAGGGGGACATACGCAGTATTTT. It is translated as CASSRTGGHTQYF.